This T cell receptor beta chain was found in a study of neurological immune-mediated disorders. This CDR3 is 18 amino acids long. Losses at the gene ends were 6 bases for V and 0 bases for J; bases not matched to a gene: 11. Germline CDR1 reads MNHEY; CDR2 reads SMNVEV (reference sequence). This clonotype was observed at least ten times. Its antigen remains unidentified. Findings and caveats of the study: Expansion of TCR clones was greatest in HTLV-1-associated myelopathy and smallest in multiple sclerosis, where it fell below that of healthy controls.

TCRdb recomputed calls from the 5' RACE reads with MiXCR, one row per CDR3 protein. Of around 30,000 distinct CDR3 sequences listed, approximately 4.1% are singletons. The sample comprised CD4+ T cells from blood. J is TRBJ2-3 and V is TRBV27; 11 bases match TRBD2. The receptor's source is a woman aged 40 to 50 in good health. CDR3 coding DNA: TGTGCCAGCAGACATCTAGCGGGAGGACCGGTTAGCACAGATACGCAGTATTTT. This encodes CASRHLAGGPVSTDTQYF.